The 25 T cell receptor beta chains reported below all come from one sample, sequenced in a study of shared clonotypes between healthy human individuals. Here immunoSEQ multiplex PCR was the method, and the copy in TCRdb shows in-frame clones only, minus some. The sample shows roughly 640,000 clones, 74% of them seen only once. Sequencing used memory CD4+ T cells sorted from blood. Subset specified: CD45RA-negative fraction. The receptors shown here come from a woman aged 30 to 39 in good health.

The CDR3 loop is CASSVKASYNEQFF. In nucleotides, the CDR3 is TGTGCCAGCAGCGTGAAAGCCTCCTACAATGAGCAGTTCTTC. This chain joins TRBV9 and TRBJ2-1; D unclear. CDR1 and CDR2 from the germline V gene are SGDLS and YYNGEE. The CDR3 has 14 amino acids. The V end lost 2 bases, the J end lost 0 bases, and 6 bases lay between the germline ends.

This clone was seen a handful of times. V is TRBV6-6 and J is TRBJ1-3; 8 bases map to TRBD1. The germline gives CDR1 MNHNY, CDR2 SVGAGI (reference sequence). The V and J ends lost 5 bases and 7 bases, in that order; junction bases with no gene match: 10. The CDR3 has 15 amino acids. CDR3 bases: TGTGCCAGCAGTGGTACTAGACAGGGGAGGAACACCATATATTTT. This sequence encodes CASSGTRQGRNTIYF.

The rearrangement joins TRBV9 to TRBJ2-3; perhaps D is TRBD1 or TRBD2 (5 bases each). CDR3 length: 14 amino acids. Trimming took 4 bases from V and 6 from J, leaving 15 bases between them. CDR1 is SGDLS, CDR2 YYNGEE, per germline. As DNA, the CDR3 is TGTGCCAGCAGCTGGGGCGGGTCCGGGGATACGCAGTATTTT. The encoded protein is CASSWGGSGDTQYF. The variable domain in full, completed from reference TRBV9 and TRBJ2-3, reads DSGVTQTPKHLITATGQRVTLRCSPRSGDLSVYWYQQSLDQGLQFLIQYYNGEERAKGNILERFSAQQFPDLHSELNLSSLELGDSALYFCASSWGGSGDTQYFGPGTRLTVL.

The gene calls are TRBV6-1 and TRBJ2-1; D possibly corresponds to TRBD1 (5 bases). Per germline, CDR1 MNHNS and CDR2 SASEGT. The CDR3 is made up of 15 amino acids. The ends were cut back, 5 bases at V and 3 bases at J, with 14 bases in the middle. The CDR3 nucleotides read TGTGCCAGCAGTCCTGATGACAGTTTCTACAATGAGCAGTTCTTC. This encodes CASSPDDSFYNEQFF.

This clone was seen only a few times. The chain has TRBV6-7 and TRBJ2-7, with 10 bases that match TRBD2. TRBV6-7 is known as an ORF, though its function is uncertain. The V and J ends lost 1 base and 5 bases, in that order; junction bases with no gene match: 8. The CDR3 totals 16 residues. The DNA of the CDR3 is TGTGCCAGCAGTTACTGCGCTCTAGCGGGAGAGCACGAGCAGTACTTC. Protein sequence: CASSYCALAGEHEQYF.

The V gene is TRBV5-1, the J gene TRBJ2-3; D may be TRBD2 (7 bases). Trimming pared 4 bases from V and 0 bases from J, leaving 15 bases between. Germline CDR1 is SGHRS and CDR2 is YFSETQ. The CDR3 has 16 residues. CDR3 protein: CASSRGNSGSTDTQYF. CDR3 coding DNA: TGCGCCAGCAGCAGGGGGAATAGCGGGAGCACAGATACGCAGTATTTT.

CDR3 amino acids: CAITTGSETQYF. The CDR3 region has the DNA TGTGCCATCACCACGGGGTCGGAGACCCAGTACTTC. The chain carries TRBV2 and TRBJ2-5; tentative D call: TRBD2 (5 bases). Germline assignment: CDR1 SNHLY and CDR2 FYNNEI. Trimming pared 10 bases from V and 5 bases from J, leaving 14 bases between. The CDR3 runs 12 residues. The full variable domain, its missing parts supplied by reference TRBV2 and TRBJ2-5, is EPEVTQTPSHQVTQMGQEVILRCVPISNHLYFYWYRQILGQKVEFLVSFYNNEISEKSEIFDDQFSVERPDGSNFTLKIRSTKLEDSAMYFCAITTGSETQYFGPGTRLLVL.

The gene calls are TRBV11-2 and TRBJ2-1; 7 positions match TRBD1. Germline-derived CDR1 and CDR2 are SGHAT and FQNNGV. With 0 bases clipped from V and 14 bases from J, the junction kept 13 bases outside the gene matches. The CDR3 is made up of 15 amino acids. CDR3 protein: CASSLDSGQYPRKFF. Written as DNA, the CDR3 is TGTGCCAGCAGCTTAGATTCGGGACAGTATCCCCGAAAGTTCTTC.

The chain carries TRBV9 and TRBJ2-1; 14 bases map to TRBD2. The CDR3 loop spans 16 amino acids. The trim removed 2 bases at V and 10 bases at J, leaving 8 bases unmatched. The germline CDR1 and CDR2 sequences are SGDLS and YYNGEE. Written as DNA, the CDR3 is TGTGCCAGCAGCGTCTTGGGACTAGCGGGAGAGGGCGAGCAGTTCTTC. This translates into CASSVLGLAGEGEQFF.

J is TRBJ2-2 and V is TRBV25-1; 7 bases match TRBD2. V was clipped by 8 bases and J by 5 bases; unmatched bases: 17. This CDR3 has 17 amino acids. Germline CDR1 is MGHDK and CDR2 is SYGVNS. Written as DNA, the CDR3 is TGTGCCAGCTCTGCCAGCGCGGGAGAGGGGAATACCGGGGAGCTGTTTTTT. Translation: CASSASAGEGNTGELFF.

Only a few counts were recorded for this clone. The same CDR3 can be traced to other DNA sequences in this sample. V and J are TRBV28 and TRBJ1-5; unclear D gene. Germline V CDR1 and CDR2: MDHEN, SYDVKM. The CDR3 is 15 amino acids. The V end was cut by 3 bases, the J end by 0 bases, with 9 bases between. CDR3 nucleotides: TGTGCCAGCAGTTTTGCAGGTACTAGCAATCAGCCCCAGCATTTT. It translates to CASSFAGTSNQPQHF.

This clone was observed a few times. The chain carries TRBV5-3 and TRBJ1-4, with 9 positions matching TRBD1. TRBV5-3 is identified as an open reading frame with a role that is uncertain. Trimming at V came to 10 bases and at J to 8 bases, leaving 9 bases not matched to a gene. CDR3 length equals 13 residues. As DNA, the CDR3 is TGTGCCGGGCATAGGGACAGGGTGGAAAAACTGTTTTTT. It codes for CAGHRDRVEKLFF.

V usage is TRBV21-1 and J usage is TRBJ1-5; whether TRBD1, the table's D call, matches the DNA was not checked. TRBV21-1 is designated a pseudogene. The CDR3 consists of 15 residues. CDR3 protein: CASSRRQGDNQPQHF. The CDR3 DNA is TGTGCCAGCAGCCGTAGACAGGGTGACAATCAGCCCCAGCATTTT.

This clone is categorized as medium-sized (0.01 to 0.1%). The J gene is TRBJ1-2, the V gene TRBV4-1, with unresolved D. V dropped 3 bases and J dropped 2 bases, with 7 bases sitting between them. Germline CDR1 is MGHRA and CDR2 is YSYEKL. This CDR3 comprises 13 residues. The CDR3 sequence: CASSHPRNYGYTF. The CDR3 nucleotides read TGCGCCAGCAGCCACCCCAGAAACTATGGCTACACCTTC.

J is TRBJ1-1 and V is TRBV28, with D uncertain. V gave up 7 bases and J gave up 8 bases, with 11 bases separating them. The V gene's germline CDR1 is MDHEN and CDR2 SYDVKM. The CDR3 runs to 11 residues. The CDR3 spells CASTTEAEAFF. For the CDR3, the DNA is TGTGCCAGCACTACGGAGGCCGAAGCTTTCTTT.

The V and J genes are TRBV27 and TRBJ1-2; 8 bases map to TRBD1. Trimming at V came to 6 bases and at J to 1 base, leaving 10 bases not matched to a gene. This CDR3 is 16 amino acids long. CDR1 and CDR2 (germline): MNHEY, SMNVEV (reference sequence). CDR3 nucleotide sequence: TGTGCCAGCAGACCTCTCGGACAGGGTTATAACTATGGCTACACCTTC. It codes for CASRPLGQGYNYGYTF.

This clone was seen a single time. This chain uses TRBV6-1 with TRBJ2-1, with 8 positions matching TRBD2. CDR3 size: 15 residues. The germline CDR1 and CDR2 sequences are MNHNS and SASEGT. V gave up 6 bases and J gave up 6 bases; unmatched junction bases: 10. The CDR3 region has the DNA TGTGCCAGCAGAGCCCCGGGACTAGAGCTCAATGAGCAGTTCTTC. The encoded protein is CASRAPGLELNEQFF.

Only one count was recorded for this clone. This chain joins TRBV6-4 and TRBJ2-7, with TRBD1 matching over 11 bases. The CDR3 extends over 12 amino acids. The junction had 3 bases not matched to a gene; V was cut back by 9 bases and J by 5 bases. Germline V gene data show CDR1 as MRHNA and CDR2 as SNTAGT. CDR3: CASWTGGNEQYF. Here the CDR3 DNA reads TGTGCCAGTTGGACAGGGGGCAACGAGCAGTACTTC.

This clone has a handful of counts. The CDR3 loop reads CSVEGGPSPEAFF. In nucleotides, the CDR3 is TGCAGCGTTGAAGGGGGACCCTCCCCTGAAGCTTTCTTT. J is TRBJ1-1 and V is TRBV29-1; TRBD1 might be the D (5 bases). This CDR3 comprises 13 residues. Trimming stripped 1 base from V and 6 bases from J, with 12 bases between. In germline, CDR1 is SQVTM, CDR2 ANQGSEA.

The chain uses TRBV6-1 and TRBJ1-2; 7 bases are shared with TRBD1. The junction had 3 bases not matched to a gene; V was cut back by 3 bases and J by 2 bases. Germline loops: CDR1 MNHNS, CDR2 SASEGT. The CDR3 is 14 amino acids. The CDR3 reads CASSDEQGNYGYTF. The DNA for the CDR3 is TGTGCCAGCAGTGACGAACAGGGGAACTATGGCTACACCTTC.

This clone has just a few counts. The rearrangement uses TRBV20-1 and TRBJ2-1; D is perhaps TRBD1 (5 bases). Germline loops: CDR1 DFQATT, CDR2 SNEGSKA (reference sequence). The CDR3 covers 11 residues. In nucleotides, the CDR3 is TGCAGCGTGGCAGGGATCAATGAGCAGTTCTTC. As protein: CSVAGINEQFF.

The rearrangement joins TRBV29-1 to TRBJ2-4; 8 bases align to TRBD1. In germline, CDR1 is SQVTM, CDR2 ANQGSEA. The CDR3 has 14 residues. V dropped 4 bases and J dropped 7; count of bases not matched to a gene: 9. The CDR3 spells CSVAVTGVGNIQYF. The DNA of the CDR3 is TGCAGCGTTGCGGTGACAGGGGTTGGGAACATTCAGTACTTC.

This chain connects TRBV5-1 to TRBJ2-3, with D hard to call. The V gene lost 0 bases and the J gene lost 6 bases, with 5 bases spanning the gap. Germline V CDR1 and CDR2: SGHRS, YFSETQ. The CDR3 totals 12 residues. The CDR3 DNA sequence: TGCGCCAGCAGCTTGGCGTCGGATACGCAGTATTTT. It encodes CASSLASDTQYF. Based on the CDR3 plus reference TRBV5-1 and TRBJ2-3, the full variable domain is KAGVTQTPRYLIKTRGQQVTLSCSPISGHRSVSWYQQTPGQGLQFLFEYFSETQRNKGNFPGRFSGRQFSNSRSEMNVSTLELGDSALYLCASSLASDTQYFGPGTRLTVL.

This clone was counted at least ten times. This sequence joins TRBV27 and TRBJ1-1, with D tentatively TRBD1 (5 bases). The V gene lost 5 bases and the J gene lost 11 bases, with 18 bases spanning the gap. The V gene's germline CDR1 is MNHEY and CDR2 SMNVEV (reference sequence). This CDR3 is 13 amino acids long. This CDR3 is CASSKYSTGTAFF. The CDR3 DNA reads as TGTGCCAGCAGTAAATATTCAACGGGGACCGCTTTCTTT.

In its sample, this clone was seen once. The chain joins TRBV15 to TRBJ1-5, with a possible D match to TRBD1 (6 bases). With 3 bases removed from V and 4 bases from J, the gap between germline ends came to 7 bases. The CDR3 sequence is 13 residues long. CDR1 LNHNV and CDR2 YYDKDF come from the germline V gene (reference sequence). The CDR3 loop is CATSSTGNQPQHF. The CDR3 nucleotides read TGTGCCACCAGCAGTACAGGGAATCAGCCCCAGCATTTT.